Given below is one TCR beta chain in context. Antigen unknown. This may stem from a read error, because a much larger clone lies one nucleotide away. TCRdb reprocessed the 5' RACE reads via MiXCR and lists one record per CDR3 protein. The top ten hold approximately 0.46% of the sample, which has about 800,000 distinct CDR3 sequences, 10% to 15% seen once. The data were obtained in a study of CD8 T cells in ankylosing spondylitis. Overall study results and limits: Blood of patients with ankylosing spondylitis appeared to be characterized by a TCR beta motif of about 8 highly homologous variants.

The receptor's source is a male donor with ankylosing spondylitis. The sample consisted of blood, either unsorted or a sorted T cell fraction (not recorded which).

The CDR3 reads CSAREWGEQYF. CDR3 DNA: TGCAGTGCTAGAGAATGGGGCGAGCAGTACTTC. This chain joins TRBV20-1 and TRBJ2-7, with D hard to call. CDR1 is DFQATT and CDR2 is SNEGSKA in the germline V gene (reference sequence). The length of the CDR3 is 11 residues. V lost 0 bases, J lost 6 bases, and 6 bases lay in between.